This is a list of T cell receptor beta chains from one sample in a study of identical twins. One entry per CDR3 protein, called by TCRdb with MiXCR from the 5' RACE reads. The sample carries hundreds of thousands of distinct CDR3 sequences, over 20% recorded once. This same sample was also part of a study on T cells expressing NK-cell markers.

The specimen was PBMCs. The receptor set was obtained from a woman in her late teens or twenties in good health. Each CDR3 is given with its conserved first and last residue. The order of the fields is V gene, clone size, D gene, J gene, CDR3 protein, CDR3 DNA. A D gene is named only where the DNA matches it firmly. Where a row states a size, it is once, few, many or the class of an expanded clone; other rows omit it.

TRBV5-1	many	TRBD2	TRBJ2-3	CASSHGLAGGYNTDTQYF	TGCGCCAGCAGCCATGGACTAGCGGGAGGGTACAACACAGATACGCAGTATTTT
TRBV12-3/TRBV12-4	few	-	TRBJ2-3	CASSLARIESDTQYF	TGTGCCAGCAGTTTAGCGAGGATTGAGTCAGATACGCAGTATTTT
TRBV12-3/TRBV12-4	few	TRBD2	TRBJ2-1	CATHRVPTSVYNEQFF	TGTGCCACCCACCGGGTGCCCACTAGCGTCTACAATGAGCAGTTCTTC
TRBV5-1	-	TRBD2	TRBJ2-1	CASSSYPGSGNSYNEQFF	TGCGCCAGCAGCTCTTACCCGGGAAGCGGGAACTCCTACAATGAGCAGTTCTTC
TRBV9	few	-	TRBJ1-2	CASSPSSPNYGYTF	TGTGCCAGCAGCCCGAGCAGCCCTAACTATGGCTACACCTTC
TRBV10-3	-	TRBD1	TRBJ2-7	CATGDSDYEQYF	TGTGCCACCGGGGACAGCGACTACGAGCAGTACTTC
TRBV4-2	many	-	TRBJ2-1	CASSQDGALEQFF	TGTGCCAGCAGCCAAGACGGAGCTCTTGAGCAGTTCTTC
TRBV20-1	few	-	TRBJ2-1	CSAPRAITEQFF	TGCAGTGCCCCCCGGGCTATCACAGAGCAGTTCTTC
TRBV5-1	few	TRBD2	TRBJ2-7	CASSSGTSETYEQYF	TGCGCCAGCAGCTCTGGGACTAGCGAGACCTACGAGCAGTACTTC
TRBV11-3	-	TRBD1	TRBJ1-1	CASSLSGGAGTEAFF	TGTGCCAGCAGCTTGTCAGGGGGCGCGGGCACTGAAGCTTTCTTT